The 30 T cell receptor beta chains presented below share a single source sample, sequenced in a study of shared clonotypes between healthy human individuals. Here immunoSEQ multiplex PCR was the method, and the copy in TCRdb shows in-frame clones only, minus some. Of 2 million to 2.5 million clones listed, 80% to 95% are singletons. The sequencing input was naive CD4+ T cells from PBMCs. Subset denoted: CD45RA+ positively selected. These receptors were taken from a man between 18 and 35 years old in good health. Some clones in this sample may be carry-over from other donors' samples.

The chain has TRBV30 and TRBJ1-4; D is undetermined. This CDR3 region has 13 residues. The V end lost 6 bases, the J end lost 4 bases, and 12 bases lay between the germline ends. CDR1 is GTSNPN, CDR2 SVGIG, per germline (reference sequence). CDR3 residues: CACKSNLNEKLFF. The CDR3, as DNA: TGTGCCTGTAAGAGTAACCTTAATGAAAAACTGTTTTTT. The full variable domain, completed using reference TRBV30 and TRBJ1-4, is SQTIHQWPATLVQPVGSPLSLECTVEGTSNPNLYWYRQAAGRGLQLLFYSVGIGQISSEVPQNLSASRPQDRQFILSSKKLLLSDSGFYLCACKSNLNEKLFFGSGTQLSVL.

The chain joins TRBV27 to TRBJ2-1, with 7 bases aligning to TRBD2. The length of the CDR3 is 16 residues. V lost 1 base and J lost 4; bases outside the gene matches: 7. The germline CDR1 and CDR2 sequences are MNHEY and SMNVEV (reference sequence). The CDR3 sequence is CASSLYGGRKYNEQFF. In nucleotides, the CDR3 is TGTGCCAGCAGTTTATATGGCGGGAGAAAGTACAATGAGCAGTTCTTC.

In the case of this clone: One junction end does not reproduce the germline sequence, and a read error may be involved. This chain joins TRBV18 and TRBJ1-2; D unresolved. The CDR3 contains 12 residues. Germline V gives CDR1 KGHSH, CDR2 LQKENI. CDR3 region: CASSPIQDGYTF. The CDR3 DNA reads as TGTGCCAGCTCACCAATCCAGGATGGGTACACCTTC.

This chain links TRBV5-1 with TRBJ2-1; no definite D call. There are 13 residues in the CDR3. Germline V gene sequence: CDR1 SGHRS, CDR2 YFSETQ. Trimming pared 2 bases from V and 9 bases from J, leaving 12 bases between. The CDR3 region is CASSFSPFSEQFF. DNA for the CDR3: TGCGCCAGCAGCTTTTCCCCCTTCAGTGAGCAGTTCTTC.

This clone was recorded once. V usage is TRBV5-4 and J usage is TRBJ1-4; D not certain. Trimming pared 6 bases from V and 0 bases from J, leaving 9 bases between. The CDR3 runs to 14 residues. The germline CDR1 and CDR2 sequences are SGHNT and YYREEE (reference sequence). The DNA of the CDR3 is TGTGCCAGCACGACTCGTGCAACTAATGAAAAACTGTTTTTT. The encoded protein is CASTTRATNEKLFF.

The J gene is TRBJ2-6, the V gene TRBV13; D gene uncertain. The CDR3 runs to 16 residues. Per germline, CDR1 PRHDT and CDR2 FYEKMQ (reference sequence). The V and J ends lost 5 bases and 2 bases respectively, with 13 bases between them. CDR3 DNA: TGTGCCAGCAGCCTCCGGACGGACGCTGGGGCCAACGTCCTGACTTTC. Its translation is CASSLRTDAGANVLTF. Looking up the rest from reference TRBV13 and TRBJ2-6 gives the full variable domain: AAGVIQSPRHLIKEKRETATLKCYPIPRHDTVYWYQQGPGQDPQFLISFYEKMQSDKGSIPDRFSAQQFSDYHSELNMSSLELGDSALYFCASSLRTDAGANVLTFGAGSRLTVL.

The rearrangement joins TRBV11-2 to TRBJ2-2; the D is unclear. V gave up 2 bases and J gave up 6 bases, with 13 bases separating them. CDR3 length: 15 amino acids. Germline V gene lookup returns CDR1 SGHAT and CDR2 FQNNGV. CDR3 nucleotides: TGTGCCAGCAGCTTACTAGGACCTACGGCCGGGGAGCTGTTTTTT. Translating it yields CASSLLGPTAGELFF.

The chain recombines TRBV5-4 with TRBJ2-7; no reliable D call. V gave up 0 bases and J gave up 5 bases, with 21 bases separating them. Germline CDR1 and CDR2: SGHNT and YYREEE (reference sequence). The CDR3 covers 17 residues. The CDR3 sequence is CASSLGSQLDPQHEQYF. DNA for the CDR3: TGTGCCAGCAGCTTGGGTAGTCAGCTTGACCCTCAGCACGAGCAGTACTTC.

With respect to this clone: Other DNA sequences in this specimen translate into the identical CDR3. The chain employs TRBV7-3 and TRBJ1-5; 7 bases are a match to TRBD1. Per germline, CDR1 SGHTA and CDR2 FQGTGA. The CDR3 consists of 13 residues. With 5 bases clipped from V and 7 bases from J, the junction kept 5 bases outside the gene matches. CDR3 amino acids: CASSPDRDQPQHF. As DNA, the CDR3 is TGTGCCAGCAGCCCAGACAGGGACCAGCCCCAGCATTTT.

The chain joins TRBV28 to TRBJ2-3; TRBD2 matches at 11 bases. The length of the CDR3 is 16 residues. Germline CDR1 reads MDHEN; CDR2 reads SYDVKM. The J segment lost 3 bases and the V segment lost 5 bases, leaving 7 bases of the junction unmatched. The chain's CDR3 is CASSRGTSGVTDTQYF. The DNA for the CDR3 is TGTGCCAGCAGTCGCGGGACTAGCGGAGTGACAGATACGCAGTATTTT.

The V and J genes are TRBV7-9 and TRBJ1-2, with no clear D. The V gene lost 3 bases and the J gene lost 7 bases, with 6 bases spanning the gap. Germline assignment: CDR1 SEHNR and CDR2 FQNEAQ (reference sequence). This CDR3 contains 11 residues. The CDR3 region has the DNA TGTGCCAGCAGCTTGACCACTGGCTACACCTTC. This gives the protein CASSLTTGYTF.

CDR3 DNA: TGTGCCAGCTCATTGGCCCCGGGACAGGGTCAGCCCCAGCATTTT. It translates to CASSLAPGQGQPQHF. The chain joins TRBV19 to TRBJ1-5; 9 nucleotides agree with TRBD1. Germline assignment: CDR1 LNHDA and CDR2 SQIVND (reference sequence). The CDR3 is 15 amino acids. The ends lost 9 bases at V and 6 bases at J; junction bases unmatched: 12.

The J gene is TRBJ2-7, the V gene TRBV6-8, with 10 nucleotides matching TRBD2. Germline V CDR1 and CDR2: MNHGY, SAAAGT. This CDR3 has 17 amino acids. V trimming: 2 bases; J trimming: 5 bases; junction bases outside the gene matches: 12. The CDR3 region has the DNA TGTGCCAGCAGTTACCTCCAGCGGGAGGGTCGGGTGAACGAGCAGTACTTC. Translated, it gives CASSYLQREGRVNEQYF.

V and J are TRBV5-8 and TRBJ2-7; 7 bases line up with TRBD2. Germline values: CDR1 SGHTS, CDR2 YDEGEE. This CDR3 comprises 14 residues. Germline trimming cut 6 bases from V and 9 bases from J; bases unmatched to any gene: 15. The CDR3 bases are TGTGCCAGCACCGACGGGACTACACTTTTATCGCAGTACTTC. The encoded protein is CASTDGTTLLSQYF.

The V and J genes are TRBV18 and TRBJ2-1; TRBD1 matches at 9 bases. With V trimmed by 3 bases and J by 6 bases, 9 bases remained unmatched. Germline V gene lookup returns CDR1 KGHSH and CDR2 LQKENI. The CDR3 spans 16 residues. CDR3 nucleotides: TGTGCCAGCTCACCGGACAGGGGTAGGGCCGTCAATGAGCAGTTCTTC. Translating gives CASSPDRGRAVNEQFF. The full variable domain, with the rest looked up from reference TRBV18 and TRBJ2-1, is NAGVMQNPRHLVRRRGQEARLRCSPMKGHSHVYWYRQLPEEGLKFMVYLQKENIIDESGMPKERFSAEFPKEGPSILRIQQVVRGDSAAYFCASSPDRGRAVNEQFFGPGTRLTVL.

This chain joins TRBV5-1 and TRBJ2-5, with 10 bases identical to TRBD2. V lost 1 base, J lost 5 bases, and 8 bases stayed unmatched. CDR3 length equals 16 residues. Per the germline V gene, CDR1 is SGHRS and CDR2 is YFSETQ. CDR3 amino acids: CASSLRPSGSSETQYF. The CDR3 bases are TGCGCCAGCAGCTTGCGGCCTAGCGGGAGTAGCGAGACCCAGTACTTC.

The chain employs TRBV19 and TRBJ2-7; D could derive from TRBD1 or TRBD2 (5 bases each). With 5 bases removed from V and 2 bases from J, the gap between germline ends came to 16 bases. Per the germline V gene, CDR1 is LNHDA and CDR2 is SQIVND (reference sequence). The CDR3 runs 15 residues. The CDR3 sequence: CASSWNRWGTYEQYF. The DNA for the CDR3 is TGTGCCAGTAGTTGGAACAGGTGGGGGACCTACGAGCAGTACTTC.

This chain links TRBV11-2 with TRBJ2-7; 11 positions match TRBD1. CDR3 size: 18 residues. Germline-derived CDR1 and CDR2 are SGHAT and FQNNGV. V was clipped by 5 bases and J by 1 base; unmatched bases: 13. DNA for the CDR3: TGTGCCAGCAGCCCCGTGGAGTATTGGGACAGGGGGTCCTACGAGCAGTACTTC. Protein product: CASSPVEYWDRGSYEQYF.

The CDR3 DNA follows: TGCAGCGTTGCACAGGGCGGCGAGCAGTACTTC. Its protein is CSVAQGGEQYF. The V gene is TRBV29-1, the J gene TRBJ2-7; D is possibly TRBD1 (6 bases). Germline V lookup: CDR1 SQVTM, CDR2 ANQGSEA. The CDR3 runs to 11 residues. Trimming stripped 4 bases from V and 6 bases from J, with 10 bases between.

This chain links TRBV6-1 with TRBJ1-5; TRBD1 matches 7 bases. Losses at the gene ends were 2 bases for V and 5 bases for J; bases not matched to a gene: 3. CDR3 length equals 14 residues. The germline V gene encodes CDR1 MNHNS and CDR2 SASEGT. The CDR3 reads CASSEQGVYQPQHF. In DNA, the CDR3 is TGTGCCAGCAGTGAACAGGGGGTTTATCAGCCCCAGCATTTT.

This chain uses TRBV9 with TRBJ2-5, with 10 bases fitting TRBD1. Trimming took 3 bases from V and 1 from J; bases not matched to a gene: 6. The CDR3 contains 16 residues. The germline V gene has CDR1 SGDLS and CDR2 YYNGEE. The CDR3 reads CASSGRDRGFQETQYF. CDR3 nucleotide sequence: TGTGCCAGCAGCGGGAGGGACAGGGGATTCCAAGAGACCCAGTACTTC.

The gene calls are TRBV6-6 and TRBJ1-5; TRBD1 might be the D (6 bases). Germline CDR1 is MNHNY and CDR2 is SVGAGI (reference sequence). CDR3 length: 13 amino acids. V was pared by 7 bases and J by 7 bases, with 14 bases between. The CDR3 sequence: CASKTGTNQPQHF. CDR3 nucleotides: TGTGCCAGCAAGACAGGTACCAACCAGCCCCAGCATTTT.

The chain's CDR3 is CAQRGTQTGNTIYF. The DNA for the CDR3 is TGTGCCCAGAGAGGGACACAAACTGGAAACACCATATATTTT. The chain joins TRBV30 to TRBJ1-3, with a possible D match to TRBD1 (6 bases). This CDR3 is built from 14 residues. V was clipped by 8 bases and J by 2 bases, with 16 bases between them. Per germline, CDR1 GTSNPN and CDR2 SVGIG (reference sequence).

The CDR3 protein is CAWAGQIQETQYF. The CDR3 DNA sequence: TGTGCCTGGGCAGGACAAATCCAAGAGACCCAGTACTTC. This chain joins TRBV30 and TRBJ2-5; D perhaps matches TRBD1 (5 bases). The CDR3 is 13 residues long. Between the trimmed V and J ends, which lost 5 bases and 1 base, there was a span of 11 bases. Germline V gene data show CDR1 as GTSNPN and CDR2 as SVGIG (reference sequence).

The CDR3 DNA reads as TGCGCCAGCAGCTTCCGGGACAGGGGGACATATGGCTACACCTTC. Protein sequence: CASSFRDRGTYGYTF. V gene TRBV4-3 combines with J gene TRBJ1-2; TRBD1 agrees at 11 bases. After removal of 5 bases from V and 5 bases from J, the junction contained 7 bases not matched to a gene. Germline V lookup: CDR1 LGHNA, CDR2 YSLEER. The CDR3 sequence is 15 residues long.

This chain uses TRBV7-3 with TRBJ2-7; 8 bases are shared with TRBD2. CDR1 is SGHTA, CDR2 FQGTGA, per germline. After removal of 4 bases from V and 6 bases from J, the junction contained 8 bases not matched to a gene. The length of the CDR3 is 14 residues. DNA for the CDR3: TGTGCCAGCAGCTCGGGACTAGGGGGAGGCGAGCAGTACTTC. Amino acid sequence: CASSSGLGGGEQYF. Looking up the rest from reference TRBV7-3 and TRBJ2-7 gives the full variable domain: GAGVSQTPSNKVTEKGKYVELRCDPISGHTALYWYRQSLGQGPEFLIYFQGTGAADDSGLPNDRFFAVRPEGSVSTLKIQRTERGDSAVYLCASSSGLGGGEQYFGPGTRLTVT.

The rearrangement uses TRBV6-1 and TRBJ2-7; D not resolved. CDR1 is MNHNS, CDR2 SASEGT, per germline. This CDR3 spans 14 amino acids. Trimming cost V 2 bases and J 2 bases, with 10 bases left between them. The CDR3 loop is CASSEPWRTYEQYF. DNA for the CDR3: TGTGCCAGCAGTGAACCGTGGAGAACCTACGAGCAGTACTTC.

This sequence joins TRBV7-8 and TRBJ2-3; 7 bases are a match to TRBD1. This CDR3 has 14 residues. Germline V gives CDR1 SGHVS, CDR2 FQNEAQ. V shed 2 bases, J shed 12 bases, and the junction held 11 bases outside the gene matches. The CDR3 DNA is TGTGCCAGCAGCTTATTCACAAGGGGGCCCACTCAGTATTTT. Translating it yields CASSLFTRGPTQYF.

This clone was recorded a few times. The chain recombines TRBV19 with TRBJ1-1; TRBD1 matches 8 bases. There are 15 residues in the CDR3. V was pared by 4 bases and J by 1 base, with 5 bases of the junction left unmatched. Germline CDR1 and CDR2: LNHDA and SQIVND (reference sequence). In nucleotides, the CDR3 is TGTGCCAGTAGTAATTCCGGGACAGGGAACACTGAAGCTTTCTTT. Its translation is CASSNSGTGNTEAFF.

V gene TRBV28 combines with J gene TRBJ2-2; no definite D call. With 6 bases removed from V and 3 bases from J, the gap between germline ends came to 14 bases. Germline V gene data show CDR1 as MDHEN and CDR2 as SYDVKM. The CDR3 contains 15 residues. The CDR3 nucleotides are TGTGCCAGCAGCCAGGCATCCTGGGACACCGGGGAGCTGTTTTTT. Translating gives CASSQASWDTGELFF.